Below, 16 T cell receptor beta chains from the same sample are listed, as sequenced in a study of blood T cell repertoires in COVID-19. Measured with immunoSEQ multiplex PCR; TCRdb has only the in-frame clones, and not every one. Here the sample spans approximately 350,000 clones, around 88% being singletons. Material for sequencing was peripheral blood. The source is a woman in her sixties or seventies with COVID-19, enrolled during active disease.

Note on this clone: Additional DNA sequences in this sample encode the identical CDR3. This rearrangement joins TRBV4-1 to TRBJ1-1; 10 bases are shared with TRBD1. J lost 5 bases, V lost 0 bases, and 3 bases had no gene match. Germline-derived CDR1 and CDR2 are MGHRA and YSYEKL. This CDR3 spans 15 amino acids. The CDR3 DNA is TGCGCCAGCAGCCAAGACCGGACAGGGGGGACTGAAGCTTTCTTT. Protein product: CASSQDRTGGTEAFF.

The chain carries TRBV10-3 and TRBJ2-5, with 8 nucleotides matching TRBD2. V was pared by 4 bases and J by 4 bases, with 8 bases of the junction left unmatched. This CDR3 has 15 amino acids. CDR1 and CDR2 from the germline V gene are ENHRY and SYGVKD. CDR3 bases: TGTGCCATCAGTGGATATCTAGCGGGTAGAGAGACCCAGTACTTC. The encoded protein is CAISGYLAGRETQYF.

The chain uses TRBV11-2 and TRBJ2-1; D is uncertain. The CDR3 covers 14 residues. V lost 3 bases, J lost 3 bases, and 9 bases lay in between. From germline, CDR1 is SGHAT and CDR2 FQNNGV. CDR3 in amino acids: CASSFGENYNEQFF. As DNA, the CDR3 is TGTGCCAGCAGCTTCGGAGAAAACTACAATGAGCAGTTCTTC.

This chain uses TRBV5-6 with TRBJ1-5; D perhaps matches TRBD1 (5 bases). The germline V gene encodes CDR1 SGHDT and CDR2 YYEEEE. The CDR3 spans 13 residues. V shed 0 bases and J shed 7 bases, with 8 bases lying between them. CDR3 sequence (DNA): TGTGCCAGCAGCTTGGGGGGGGGACAGCCCCAGCATTTT. Translating gives CASSLGGGQPQHF.

The genes are TRBV9 and TRBJ1-2; no firm D call. There are 12 residues in the CDR3. V was pared by 0 bases and J by 8 bases, with 8 bases between. Germline CDR1 SGDLS, CDR2 YYNGEE. The CDR3 loop is CASSVVGGGYTF. As DNA, the CDR3 is TGTGCCAGCAGCGTAGTGGGAGGCGGCTACACCTTC.

CDR3 protein: CASIPQGTGYETQYF. CDR3 nucleotide sequence: TGTGCCAGCATCCCCCAGGGGACAGGGTACGAGACCCAGTACTTC. The chain carries TRBV7-2 and TRBJ2-5, with 9 bases matching TRBD1. Germline CDR1 is SGHTA and CDR2 is FQGNSA. The CDR3 length is 15 residues. The junction had 11 bases not matched to a gene; V was cut back by 7 bases and J by 5 bases.

The rearrangement joins TRBV19 to TRBJ1-5; 10 bases agree with TRBD1. The germline V gene encodes CDR1 LNHDA and CDR2 SQIVND (reference sequence). The junction had 12 bases not matched to a gene; V was cut back by 5 bases and J by 2 bases. This CDR3 comprises 18 residues. This CDR3 is CASSPRDRGQVGNQPQHF. DNA of the CDR3: TGTGCCAGTAGTCCTCGGGACAGGGGACAAGTTGGCAATCAGCCCCAGCATTTT.

The rearrangement uses TRBV19 and TRBJ1-2; TRBD1 is a possible D gene (6 bases). Germline V gene sequence: CDR1 LNHDA, CDR2 SQIVND (reference sequence). Trimming removed 4 bases at V and 4 bases at J, with 16 bases between. This CDR3 contains 15 residues. The CDR3 region is CASSRRQDVGYGYTF. Written as DNA, the CDR3 is TGTGCCAGTAGTAGGAGACAGGACGTCGGCTATGGCTACACCTTC.

This clone was seen more than once but under ten times. V and J are TRBV5-6 and TRBJ2-1; 8 positions match TRBD2. The CDR3 runs 15 residues. CDR1 and CDR2 (germline): SGHDT, YYEEEE. Trimming removed 3 bases from V and 2 bases from J; junction bases left unmatched: 4. The CDR3 loop is CASSSGTSAYNEQFF. For the CDR3, the DNA is TGTGCCAGCAGCTCAGGGACTAGTGCCTACAATGAGCAGTTCTTC.

This chain uses TRBV29-1 with TRBJ2-3, with D possibly being TRBD2 (5 bases). Trimming shortened V by 4 bases and J by 2 bases, and 19 bases separated the two germline ends. The CDR3 runs 16 residues. In germline, CDR1 is SQVTM, CDR2 ANQGSEA. In DNA, the CDR3 is TGCAGCGTTGGGGGTGAGGGCGGCTCTTACACAGATACGCAGTATTTT. The encoded protein is CSVGGEGGSYTDTQYF.

The rearrangement joins TRBV7-6 to TRBJ2-7; a weak D match, TRBD2 (6 bases). V was cut by 5 bases and J by 1 base, with 18 bases left in between. Looked up from germline, CDR1 is SGHVS and CDR2 is FNYEAQ. The CDR3 spans 16 residues. The DNA of the CDR3 is TGTGCCAGCAGCCCCCGGATGGGGGGTGGGTCCTACGAGCAGTACTTC. Protein sequence: CASSPRMGGGSYEQYF.

The chain joins TRBV7-3 to TRBJ1-2; a weak D match, TRBD1 (5 bases). The CDR3 covers 18 residues. Germline lookup yields CDR1 SGHTA and CDR2 FQGTGA. V lost 1 base and J 4 bases, leaving 22 bases between the germline ends. The CDR3 protein is CASSLRVAGDRNRYGYTF. Here the CDR3 DNA reads TGTGCCAGCAGCTTAAGGGTAGCGGGGGACCGAAACCGCTATGGCTACACCTTC.

This chain uses TRBV4-3 with TRBJ1-2; 7 bases line up with TRBD1. This CDR3 region has 15 residues. V dropped 5 bases and J dropped 3; count of bases not matched to a gene: 9. CDR1 and CDR2 (germline): LGHNA, YSLEER. In DNA, the CDR3 is TGCGCCAGCAGCGGCCAGGGGACAGAAGACTATGGCTACACCTTC. It is translated as CASSGQGTEDYGYTF.

The chain couples TRBV3-1 (or the pseudogene TRBV3-2) to TRBJ2-1, with TRBD2 identical over 7 bases. V gave up 1 base and J gave up 3 bases; unmatched junction bases: 6. This CDR3 has 16 amino acids. Germline CDR1 LGHDT, CDR2 YNNKEL (reference sequence). CDR3 DNA: TGTGCCAGCAGCCAAGTAGGCGGGGGAGGCTACAATGAGCAGTTCTTC. This sequence encodes CASSQVGGGGYNEQFF.

This rearrangement joins TRBV11-1 to TRBJ2-7; the D gene is possibly TRBD2 (5 bases). Per germline, CDR1 SGHAT and CDR2 FQDESV (reference sequence). This CDR3 has 13 residues. V lost 3 bases and J lost 2, with 8 bases in between. CDR3 bases: TGTGCCAGCAGCTTCGGACTGGCCTACGAGCAGTACTTC. Protein sequence: CASSFGLAYEQYF.

This clone has only a few counts. V and J are TRBV10-2 and TRBJ2-2; 12 bases map to TRBD2. The V gene's germline CDR1 is WSHSY and CDR2 SAAADI. The V and J ends lost 4 bases and 1 base, in that order; junction bases with no gene match: 7. The CDR3 is made up of 18 amino acids. The CDR3 sequence: CASSGGLAGELNTGELFF. CDR3 DNA sequence: TGCGCCAGCAGTGGGGGACTAGCGGGTGAGCTGAACACCGGGGAGCTGTTTTTT.